A single sample is the source of the 16 T cell receptor beta chains below, sequenced in a study of control samples from healthy donors and cancer patients. Measured with immunoSEQ multiplex PCR; TCRdb has only the in-frame clones, and not every one. The sample lists some 94,000 clones; about 85% were seen once. Specimen: blood. These receptor sequences come from a woman between 50 and 59 years old in good health.

The genes are TRBV4-2 and TRBJ2-5; TRBD1 might be the D (6 bases). Germline V gives CDR1 LGHNA, CDR2 YNFKEQ. The CDR3 consists of 14 residues. Trimming pared 6 bases from V and 0 bases from J, leaving 11 bases between. In DNA, the CDR3 is TGTGCCAGCAGTTCCGGACAGAACCAAGAGACCCAGTACTTC. It yields the protein CASSSGQNQETQYF.

The gene calls are TRBV7-3 and TRBJ2-7; no clear D gene. V dropped 0 bases and J dropped 0 bases, with 15 bases sitting between them. In germline, CDR1 is SGHTA, CDR2 FQGTGA. The CDR3 covers 17 residues. For the CDR3, the DNA is TGTGCCAGCAGCTTAACGTTGGAAGCCATTTTCTCCTACGAGCAGTACTTC. Protein product: CASSLTLEAIFSYEQYF.

Here the CDR3 reads CASSQTSGGKDTQYF. DNA of the CDR3: TGTGCCAGCAGTCAAACCTCAGGAGGGAAAGATACGCAGTATTTT. This chain connects TRBV28 to TRBJ2-3, with D possibly matching TRBD2 (6 bases). The ends were cut back, 5 bases at V and 5 bases at J, with 17 bases in the middle. Germline CDR1 MDHEN, CDR2 SYDVKM. This CDR3 contains 15 residues.

This clone was counted a single time. The rearrangement uses TRBV28 and TRBJ1-1; the D gene is possibly TRBD1 (5 bases). This CDR3 is built from 15 residues. Per the germline V gene, CDR1 is MDHEN and CDR2 is SYDVKM. The ends were cut back, 4 bases at V and 1 base at J, with 13 bases in the middle. DNA of the CDR3: TGTGCCAGCAGTTACACCGGGACCCAGAACACTGAAGCTTTCTTT. This codes for CASSYTGTQNTEAFF.

The rearrangement links TRBV3-1 (or the pseudogene TRBV3-2) to TRBJ2-7; 7 nucleotides agree with TRBD1. CDR3 length: 16 residues. The V gene's germline CDR1 is LGHDT and CDR2 YNNKEL (reference sequence). The junction had 5 bases not matched to a gene; V was cut back by 0 bases and J by 0 bases. CDR3 loop: CASSQERTGVSYEQYF. DNA of the CDR3: TGTGCCAGCAGCCAAGAAAGAACAGGGGTCTCCTACGAGCAGTACTTC.

The chain is built from TRBV6-5 and TRBJ1-1, with D uncertain. Trimming left V 6 bases short and J 2 bases short, with 16 bases between. The CDR3 is 15 amino acids. The germline V gene encodes CDR1 MNHEY and CDR2 SVGAGI. CDR3 amino acids: CASRTPTPPNTEAFF. The CDR3 DNA follows: TGTGCCAGCAGAACTCCCACGCCCCCAAACACTGAAGCTTTCTTT.

This chain links TRBV19 with TRBJ1-1, with D possibly being TRBD1 (6 bases). V lost 9 bases and J 1 base, leaving 21 bases between the germline ends. The CDR3 spans 16 residues. Germline V gives CDR1 LNHDA, CDR2 SQIVND (reference sequence). CDR3 loop: CASPMAPGQPNTEAFF. CDR3 DNA sequence: TGTGCCAGCCCGATGGCTCCGGGACAACCGAACACTGAAGCTTTCTTT.

The rearrangement links TRBV6-6 to TRBJ2-7, with 8 bases fitting TRBD2. Trimming took 4 bases from V and 3 from J; bases not matched to a gene: 11. The CDR3 has 16 amino acids. Germline V gives CDR1 MNHNY, CDR2 SVGAGI (reference sequence). The CDR3 region is CASSLTAPGLDYEQYF. CDR3 sequence (DNA): TGTGCCAGCAGTTTGACGGCTCCGGGACTAGACTACGAGCAGTACTTC.

This chain uses TRBV7-2 with TRBJ2-6; possibly TRBD1 for D (5 bases). Germline CDR1 and CDR2: SGHTA and FQGNSA. The CDR3 has 17 amino acids. V lost 4 bases, J lost 0 bases, and 13 bases lay in between. The CDR3 region is CASSWVGRTSGANVLTF. The CDR3 bases are TGTGCCAGCAGCTGGGTGGGGCGAACCTCTGGGGCCAACGTCCTGACTTTC. The entire variable domain, with the rest obtained from reference TRBV7-2 and TRBJ2-6, is as follows: GAGVSQSPSNKVTEKGKDVELRCDPISGHTALYWYRQSLGQGLEFLIYFQGNSAPDKSGLPSDRFSAERTGGSVSTLTIQRTQQEDSAVYLCASSWVGRTSGANVLTFGAGSRLTVL.

V is TRBV25-1 and J is TRBJ2-1, with D unclear. The CDR3 has 18 residues. CDR1 is MGHDK and CDR2 is SYGVNS in the germline V gene. Trimming stripped 2 bases from V and 8 bases from J, with 25 bases between. The CDR3 coding sequence is TGTGCCAGCAGTGAACACAGAGATATCGGCGCCGCGTTCGATGAGCAGTTCTTC. Its protein is CASSEHRDIGAAFDEQFF.

This rearrangement joins TRBV7-2 to TRBJ2-3, with unresolved D. This CDR3 is built from 13 residues. Germline lookup yields CDR1 SGHTA and CDR2 FQGNSA. The V and J ends lost 0 bases and 4 bases respectively, with 5 bases between them. The DNA for the CDR3 is TGTGCCAGCAGCTTAGCCTACGCAGATACGCAGTATTTT. Protein product: CASSLAYADTQYF.

This clone was recorded many times. The chain combines TRBV7-6 with TRBJ2-7; 8 bases map to TRBD1. J was trimmed by 1 base and V by 4 bases; bases with no gene match: 12. This CDR3 is 17 amino acids long. Germline V lookup: CDR1 SGHVS, CDR2 FNYEAQ. The CDR3 nucleotides are TGTGCCAGCAGCTCAACGTTAACTGGGGACAGGTCCTACGAGCAGTACTTC. Its translation is CASSSTLTGDRSYEQYF.

This chain uses TRBV4-2 with TRBJ2-1; tentative D call: TRBD2 (6 bases). The CDR3 runs 15 residues. V was trimmed by 3 bases and J by 6 bases, leaving 15 bases between them. Germline CDR1 is LGHNA and CDR2 is YNFKEQ. The CDR3 region is CASSQEGLPPNEQFF. The CDR3 bases are TGTGCCAGCAGCCAGGAGGGACTTCCTCCCAATGAGCAGTTCTTC.

The V and J genes are TRBV18 and TRBJ2-3; the match to TRBD1 covers 12 bases. The CDR3 loop spans 19 amino acids. Looked up from germline, CDR1 is KGHSH and CDR2 is LQKENI. The V gene end was trimmed by 1 base and the J gene end by 4 bases; junction bases not matched to a gene: 12. CDR3 nucleotides: TGTGCCAGCTCACCACTAAGGGCTCCGGGACAGGGGGCCGCAGATACGCAGTATTTT. This codes for CASSPLRAPGQGAADTQYF. Supplemented by reference TRBV18 and TRBJ2-3, the full variable domain reads NAGVMQNPRHLVRRRGQEARLRCSPMKGHSHVYWYRQLPEEGLKFMVYLQKENIIDESGMPKERFSAEFPKEGPSILRIQQVVRGDSAAYFCASSPLRAPGQGAADTQYFGPGTRLTVL.

The V gene is TRBV4-1, the J gene TRBJ2-7; D may be TRBD1 or TRBD2 (6 bases each). V shed 4 bases and J shed 0 bases, with 16 bases lying between them. The germline V gene has CDR1 MGHRA and CDR2 YSYEKL. The CDR3 totals 16 residues. This chain's CDR3 is CASSRAAGQISYEQYF. CDR3 sequence (DNA): TGCGCCAGCAGCCGGGCCGCGGGACAAATCTCCTACGAGCAGTACTTC.

This chain connects TRBV6-5 to TRBJ2-5; D unresolved. CDR1 MNHEY and CDR2 SVGAGI come from the germline V gene. With 6 bases removed from V and 2 bases from J, the gap between germline ends came to 10 bases. The CDR3 is 13 amino acids. CDR3 DNA sequence: TGTGCCAGCAGGTGGGCTAGGCAAGAGACCCAGTACTTC. Its protein product is CASRWARQETQYF.